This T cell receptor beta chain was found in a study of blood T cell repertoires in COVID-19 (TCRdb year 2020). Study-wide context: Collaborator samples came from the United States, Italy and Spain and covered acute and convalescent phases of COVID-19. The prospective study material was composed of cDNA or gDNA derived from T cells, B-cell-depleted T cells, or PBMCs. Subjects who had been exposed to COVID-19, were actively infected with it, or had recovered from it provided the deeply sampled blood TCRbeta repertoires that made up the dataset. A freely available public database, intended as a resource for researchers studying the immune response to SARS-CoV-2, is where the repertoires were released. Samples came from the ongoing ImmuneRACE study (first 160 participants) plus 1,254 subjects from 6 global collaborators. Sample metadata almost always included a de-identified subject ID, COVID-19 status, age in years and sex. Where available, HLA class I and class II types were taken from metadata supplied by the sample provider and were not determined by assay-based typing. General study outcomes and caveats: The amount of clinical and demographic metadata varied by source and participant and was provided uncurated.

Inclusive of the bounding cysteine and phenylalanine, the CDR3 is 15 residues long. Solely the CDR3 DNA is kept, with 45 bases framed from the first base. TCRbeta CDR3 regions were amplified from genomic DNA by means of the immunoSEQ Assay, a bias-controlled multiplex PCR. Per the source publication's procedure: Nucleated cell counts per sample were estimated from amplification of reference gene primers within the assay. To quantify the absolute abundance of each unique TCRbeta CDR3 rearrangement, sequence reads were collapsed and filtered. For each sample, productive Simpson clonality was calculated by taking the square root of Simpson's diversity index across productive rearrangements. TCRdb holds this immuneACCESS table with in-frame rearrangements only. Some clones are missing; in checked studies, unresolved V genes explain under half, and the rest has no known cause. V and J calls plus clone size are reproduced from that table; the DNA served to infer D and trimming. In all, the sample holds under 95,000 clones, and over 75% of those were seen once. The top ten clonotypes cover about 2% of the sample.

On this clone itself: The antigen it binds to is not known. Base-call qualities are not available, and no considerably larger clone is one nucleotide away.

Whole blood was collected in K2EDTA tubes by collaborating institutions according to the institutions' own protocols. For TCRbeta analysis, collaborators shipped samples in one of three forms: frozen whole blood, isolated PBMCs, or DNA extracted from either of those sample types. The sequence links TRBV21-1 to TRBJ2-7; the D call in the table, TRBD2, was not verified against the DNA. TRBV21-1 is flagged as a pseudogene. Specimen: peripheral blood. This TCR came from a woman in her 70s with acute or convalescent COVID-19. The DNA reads TGTGCCAGCAGCAAAGGACGGGGAAGCTCCTACGAGCAGTACTTC. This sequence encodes CASSKGRGSSYEQYF.